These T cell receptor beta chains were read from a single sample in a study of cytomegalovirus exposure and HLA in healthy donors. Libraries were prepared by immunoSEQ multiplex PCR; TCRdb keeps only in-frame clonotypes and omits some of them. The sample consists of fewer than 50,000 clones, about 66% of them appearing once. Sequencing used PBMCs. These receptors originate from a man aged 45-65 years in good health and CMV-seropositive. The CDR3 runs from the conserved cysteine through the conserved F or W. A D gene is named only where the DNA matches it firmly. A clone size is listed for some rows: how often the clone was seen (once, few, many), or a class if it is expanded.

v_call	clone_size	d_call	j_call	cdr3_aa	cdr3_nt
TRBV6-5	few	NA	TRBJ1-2	CASSSRAGGYGYTF	TGTGCCAGCAGTTCCCGTGCGGGTGGCTATGGCTACACCTTC
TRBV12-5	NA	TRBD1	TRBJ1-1	CASGLTGLTTEAFF	TGTGCTAGTGGTCTGACAGGGTTAACCACTGAAGCTTTCTTT
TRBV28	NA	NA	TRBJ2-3	CASRKTGTDTQYF	TGTGCCAGCAGAAAGACAGGCACAGATACGCAGTATTTT
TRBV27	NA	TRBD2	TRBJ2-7	CASSPSGGAAYEQYF	TGTGCCAGCAGTCCTAGCGGGGGGGCCGCCTACGAGCAGTACTTC
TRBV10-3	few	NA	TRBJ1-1	CAISESKLAFF	TGTGCCATCAGTGAGTCGAAACTAGCTTTCTTT
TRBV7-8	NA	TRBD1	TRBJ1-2	CASSNGTVGYTF	TGTGCCAGCAGCAATGGGACAGTTGGCTACACCTTC
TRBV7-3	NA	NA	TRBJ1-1	CASGSGVNTEAFF	TGTGCCAGCGGCAGCGGGGTGAACACTGAAGCTTTCTTT
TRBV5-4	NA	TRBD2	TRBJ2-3	CASSGGLAGGDTQYF	TGTGCCAGCAGCGGGGGACTAGCGGGGGGAGATACGCAGTATTTT
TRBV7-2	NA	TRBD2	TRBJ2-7	CASSQGLAGVLSYEQYF	TGTGCCAGCAGCCAGGGACTAGCGGGGGTGCTCTCCTACGAGCAGTACTTC
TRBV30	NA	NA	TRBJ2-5	CACQKDFQETQYF	TGTGCCTGTCAAAAAGACTTCCAAGAGACCCAGTACTTC
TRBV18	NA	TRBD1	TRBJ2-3	CASSPQGARDTQYF	TGTGCCAGCTCACCGCAGGGGGCGCGGGATACGCAGTATTTT
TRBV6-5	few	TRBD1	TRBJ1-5	CASRPTGDSNQPQHF	TGTGCCAGCAGACCCACAGGGGATAGCAATCAGCCCCAGCATTTT
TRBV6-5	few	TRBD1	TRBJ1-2	CASRDPNRGGYGYTF	TGTGCCAGCAGGGACCCGAACAGGGGTGGCTATGGCTACACCTTC
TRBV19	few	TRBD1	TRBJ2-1	CASSIGQGAFNEQFF	TGTGCCAGTAGTATCGGCCAGGGGGCGTTCAATGAGCAGTTCTTC
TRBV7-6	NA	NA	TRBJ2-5	CASSLAQGDQETQYF	TGTGCCAGCAGCTTAGCGCAAGGGGACCAAGAGACCCAGTACTTC
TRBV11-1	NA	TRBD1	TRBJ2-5	CAVSPGQASETQYF	TGTGCCGTCAGCCCTGGACAGGCTAGCGAGACCCAGTACTTC
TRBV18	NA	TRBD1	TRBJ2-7	CASSPGTVSYEQYF	TGTGCCAGCTCACCCGGGACAGTCTCCTACGAGCAGTACTTC
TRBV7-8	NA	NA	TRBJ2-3	CASSLRGFDTDTQYF	TGTGCCAGCAGCTTACGGGGGTTTGACACAGATACGCAGTATTTT
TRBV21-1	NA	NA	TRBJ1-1	CASSSHRQTMNTEAFF	TGTGCCAGCAGCTCCCACAGACAGACGATGAACACTGAAGCTTTCTTT
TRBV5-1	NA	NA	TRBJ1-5	CASSPTVGGYQHF	TGCGCCAGCAGCCCTACCGTCGGGGGGTATCAGCATTTT
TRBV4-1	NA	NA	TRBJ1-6	CASSQVFTGSSYNSPLHF	TGCGCCAGCAGCCAAGTTTTTACAGGGAGCTCCTATAATTCACCCCTCCACTTT
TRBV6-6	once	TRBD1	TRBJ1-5	CASSFAPGQGQPQHF	TGTGCCAGCAGTTTCGCTCCGGGACAGGGTCAGCCCCAGCATTTT
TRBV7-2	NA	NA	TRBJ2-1	CASSLLIAYNEQFF	TGTGCCAGCAGCTTGTTAATAGCCTACAATGAGCAGTTCTTC
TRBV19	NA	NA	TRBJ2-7	CASTPQWTAYEQYF	TGTGCCAGTACCCCCCAGTGGACAGCCTACGAGCAGTACTTC
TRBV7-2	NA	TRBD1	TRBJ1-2	CASSLNQGAIGYTF	TGTGCCAGCAGCTTAAATCAGGGGGCCATTGGCTACACCTTC
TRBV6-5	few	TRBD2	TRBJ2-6	CASSYSSGAGANVLTF	TGTGCCAGCAGTTACTCTAGCGGGGCTGGGGCCAACGTCCTGACTTTC